This TCR beta chain came from a study of cytomegalovirus exposure and HLA in healthy donors. Study-level results: Common viral pathogens seemed to be connected with several of the most significant clusters, according to a later analysis. Analysis performed later found 16,951 TCR beta sequences associated with HLA alleles at 0.05 false discovery rate.

Trimming removed 1 base from V and 4 bases from J, with 14 bases in between. CDR1 and CDR2 from the germline V gene are LNHDA and SQIVND (reference sequence). The CDR3 loop spans 16 amino acids. With 60 Vbeta and 13 Jbeta primers, the PCR was carried out. Methods used by the authors: About 11 million of 80 million or so unique TCR beta chains were shared, per a later count. TCRdb's copy holds only in-frame clones and misses some; the assay was immunoSEQ multiplex PCR. V and J calls and clone size are copied from that table; D and trimming were computed from the DNA. The table has some 98,000 clones, approximately 78% seen once. To note about this clone: What it recognizes is unknown.

What was sequenced was PBMCs. The J gene is TRBJ1-5, the V gene TRBV19; no firm D call. This clonotype was sampled from a man aged 35 to 55 in good health and CMV-seronegative. The CDR3 DNA sequence: TGTGCCAGTAGTATAGGGGCACGAGGGATTAATCAGCCCCAGCATTTT. Amino acid sequence: CASSIGARGINQPQHF.